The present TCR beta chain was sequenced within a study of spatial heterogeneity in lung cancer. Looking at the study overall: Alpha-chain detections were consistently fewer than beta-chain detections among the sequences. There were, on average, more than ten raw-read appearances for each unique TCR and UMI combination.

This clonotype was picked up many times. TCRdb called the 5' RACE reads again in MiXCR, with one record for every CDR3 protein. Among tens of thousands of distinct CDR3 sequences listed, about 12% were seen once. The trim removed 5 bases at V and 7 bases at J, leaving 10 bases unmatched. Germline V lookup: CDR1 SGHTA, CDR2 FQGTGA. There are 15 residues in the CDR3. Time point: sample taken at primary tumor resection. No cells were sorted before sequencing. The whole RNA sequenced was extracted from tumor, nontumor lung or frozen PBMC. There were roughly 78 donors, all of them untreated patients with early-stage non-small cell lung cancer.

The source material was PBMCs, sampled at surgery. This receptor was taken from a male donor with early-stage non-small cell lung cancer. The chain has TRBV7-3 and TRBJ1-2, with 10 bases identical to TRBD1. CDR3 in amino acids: CASSPMTGGKGGYTF. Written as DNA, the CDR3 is TGTGCCAGCAGCCCCATGACAGGGGGCAAGGGTGGCTACACCTTC.